Included here is one T cell receptor beta chain sequence, with context. As yet, its antigen is unknown. This sample is drawn from a study of cytomegalovirus exposure and HLA in healthy donors. Overall study: Out of roughly 170 million T cells, an earlier analysis found about 120 million unique TCR beta sequences in total.

The germline V gene encodes CDR1 GTSNPN and CDR2 SVGIG (reference sequence). The CDR3 loop spans 15 amino acids. Although they were nominally healthy when sampled, donors likely had unrecorded immune exposures. Primers for the PCR totalled 60 Vbeta and 13 Jbeta. Produced via immunoSEQ multiplex PCR; TCRdb's table is partial and in-frame only. The profile shows 90,000 or so clones, 65% to 90% of them singletons. Broader study findings: Later, an analysis found that common viral pathogens appeared to be linked with several of the most significant clusters.

The material sequenced was PBMCs. The V and J genes are TRBV30 and TRBJ2-5; 8 bases align to TRBD2. The DNA matches TRBJ2-7 better at its end, which makes the J call doubtful. The TCR sequence derives from a man younger than 45 in good health and CMV-seropositive. CDR3 nucleotide sequence: TGTGCCTGGAGTTCGGCTAGCGGGCTGAGATACGAGCAGTACTTC. Its protein is CAWSSASGLRYEQYF.